Presented here are 27 T cell receptor beta chains from one specimen sequenced in a study of PD-1 blockade in mismatch repair-deficient tumors. Measured with immunoSEQ multiplex PCR; TCRdb has only the in-frame clones, and not every one. The sample lists about 110,000 clones, 70% to 80% seen once, with less than 5.5% in the top ten. The source material was peripheral blood, sampled 60 weeks after starting pembrolizumab. The receptor source for this set is an adult with mismatch repair-deficient cancer.

The J gene is TRBJ2-7, the V gene TRBV30; 9 bases align to TRBD2. This CDR3 region has 16 residues. J lost 3 bases, V lost 5 bases, and 14 bases had no gene match. Germline CDR1 reads GTSNPN; CDR2 reads SVGIG (reference sequence). Here the CDR3 reads CAWGTRGGVSIYEQYF. CDR3 nucleotide sequence: TGTGCCTGGGGAACGCGGGGGGGTGTATCGATCTACGAGCAGTACTTC.

This clone was detected only once. This rearrangement joins TRBV7-2 to TRBJ2-5, with D perhaps matching TRBD2 (6 bases). Germline V gene data show CDR1 as SGHTA and CDR2 as FQGNSA. This CDR3 has 12 amino acids. V shed 4 bases and J shed 5 bases, with 8 bases lying between them. Here the CDR3 reads CASSSGGETQYF. Written as DNA, the CDR3 is TGTGCCAGCAGCTCTGGGGGGGAGACCCAGTACTTC.

The chain links TRBV6-5 to TRBJ2-7; 12 positions match TRBD2. V lost 7 bases, J lost 3 bases, and 4 bases stayed unmatched. In germline, CDR1 is MNHEY, CDR2 SVGAGI. There are 14 residues in the CDR3. The CDR3 DNA follows: TGTGCCAGCACCCGGACTAGCGGGATCTACGAGCAGTACTTC. It codes for CASTRTSGIYEQYF.

The rearrangement uses TRBV2 and TRBJ1-4; D call uncertain. The germline V gene has CDR1 SNHLY and CDR2 FYNNEI. The CDR3 totals 15 residues. The germline V and J ends were trimmed by 1 base and 4 bases, with 10 bases remaining between them. CDR3 region: CASSEGAGRNEKLFF. Here the CDR3 DNA reads TGTGCCAGCAGTGAAGGGGCAGGCCGTAATGAAAAACTGTTTTTT.

This clone was picked up a small number of times. In DNA, the CDR3 is TGTGCCAGTTCGAGGGGTCCTGGCTACACCTTC. This codes for CASSRGPGYTF. The chain combines TRBV19 with TRBJ1-2, with D perhaps TRBD1 (5 bases). The CDR3 extends over 11 amino acids. CDR1 and CDR2 (germline): LNHDA, SQIVND (reference sequence). V shed 8 bases and J shed 7 bases, with 11 bases lying between them.

The genes are TRBV6-5 and TRBJ1-5; 8 nucleotides line up with TRBD1. The CDR3 loop spans 14 amino acids. After removal of 6 bases from V and 4 bases from J, the junction contained 5 bases not matched to a gene. In germline, CDR1 is MNHEY, CDR2 SVGAGI. CDR3 amino acids: CASRGTGGNQPQHF. CDR3 nucleotides: TGTGCCAGCAGGGGGACAGGAGGTAATCAGCCCCAGCATTTT.

The J gene is TRBJ2-1, the V gene TRBV27; 8 nucleotides match TRBD2. Losses at the gene ends were 6 bases for V and 6 bases for J; bases not matched to a gene: 7. The CDR3 covers 14 residues. Looked up from germline, CDR1 is MNHEY and CDR2 is SMNVEV (reference sequence). CDR3 in amino acids: CASRKAGAGNEQFF. The CDR3 DNA sequence: TGTGCCAGCAGAAAAGCGGGAGCTGGCAATGAGCAGTTCTTC.

This chain connects TRBV11-3 to TRBJ2-5; D is undetermined. V dropped 1 base and J dropped 1 base, with 7 bases sitting between them. The CDR3 runs 14 residues. Germline V gene data show CDR1 as SGHNT and CDR2 as YENEEA. This CDR3 reads CASSLVVGQETQYF. The CDR3 nucleotides read TGTGCCAGCAGCTTAGTGGTGGGCCAAGAGACCCAGTACTTC.

The CDR3: CASTPLGTSGTNEQFF. DNA of the CDR3: TGTGCCAGCACCCCCCTAGGTACTAGCGGGACTAATGAGCAGTTCTTC. The V gene is TRBV9, the J gene TRBJ2-1; 10 positions match TRBD2. V dropped 6 bases and J dropped 7; count of bases not matched to a gene: 13. This CDR3 has 16 residues. Looked up from germline, CDR1 is SGDLS and CDR2 is YYNGEE.

The rearrangement joins TRBV30 to TRBJ2-5; D perhaps matches TRBD2 (6 bases). CDR1 is GTSNPN and CDR2 is SVGIG in the germline V gene (reference sequence). Trimming stripped 4 bases from V and 5 bases from J, with 20 bases between. This CDR3 is 15 amino acids long. The CDR3 spells CAWNSGGRGGETQYF. The CDR3, as DNA: TGTGCCTGGAATTCCGGCGGTCGAGGAGGGGAGACCCAGTACTTC.

The chain recombines TRBV7-6 with TRBJ2-7; maybe TRBD1 (6 bases). Germline V gene data show CDR1 as SGHVS and CDR2 as FNYEAQ. The germline V and J ends were trimmed by 2 bases and 2 bases, with 13 bases remaining between them. This CDR3 is built from 15 residues. The CDR3 region is CASSLYTGPTYEQYF. The CDR3 region has the DNA TGTGCCAGCAGCTTATACACAGGGCCGACCTACGAGCAGTACTTC.

The V gene is TRBV7-9, the J gene TRBJ2-5; a weak D match, TRBD2 (6 bases). This CDR3 is 14 amino acids long. Between the trimmed V and J ends, which lost 6 bases and 5 bases, there was a span of 16 bases. The germline V gene has CDR1 SEHNR and CDR2 FQNEAQ (reference sequence). Written as DNA, the CDR3 is TGTGCCAGCAGACCGGGACCCCGGGGGGAGACCCAGTACTTC. This codes for CASRPGPRGETQYF.

The rearrangement links TRBV11-3 to TRBJ1-1; D gene unclear. The CDR3 runs to 13 residues. CDR1 SGHNT and CDR2 YENEEA come from the germline V gene. Trimming stripped 7 bases from V and 3 bases from J, with 12 bases between. This CDR3 is CASTFDGDTEAFF. CDR3 bases: TGTGCCAGCACCTTTGATGGGGACACTGAAGCTTTCTTT.

The table lists this clone with a count of one. This chain links TRBV7-3 with TRBJ2-1, with 9 positions matching TRBD1. The CDR3 consists of 14 residues. Germline CDR1 reads SGHTA; CDR2 reads FQGTGA. With V trimmed by 2 bases and J by 8 bases, 4 bases remained unmatched. The CDR3 DNA follows: TGTGCCAGCAGCTTACTACAGGGGGCGGATGAGCAGTTCTTC. This gives the protein CASSLLQGADEQFF.

The rearrangement joins TRBV5-1 to TRBJ2-2, with D possibly being TRBD1 (5 bases). This CDR3 is 15 amino acids long. V dropped 0 bases and J dropped 6 bases, with 12 bases sitting between them. Per germline, CDR1 SGHRS and CDR2 YFSETQ. CDR3 nucleotide sequence: TGCGCCAGCAGCTTGGTTCAGGGTGAGGCCGGGGAGCTGTTTTTT. It translates to CASSLVQGEAGELFF.

This clone has only one observation. V usage is TRBV11-2 and J usage is TRBJ2-1; 9 bases are shared with TRBD2. V gave up 5 bases and J gave up 10 bases; unmatched junction bases: 9. This CDR3 is 14 amino acids long. CDR1 and CDR2 (germline): SGHAT, FQNNGV. The CDR3 reads CASSPGLAGREQFF. Here the CDR3 DNA reads TGTGCCAGCAGCCCGGGACTAGCCGGGAGAGAGCAGTTCTTC.

This clone occurred once. The chain couples TRBV7-9 to TRBJ1-2; 9 bases are a match to TRBD1. Trimming took 2 bases from V and 3 from J; bases not matched to a gene: 4. The CDR3 loop spans 15 amino acids. CDR1 and CDR2 from the germline V gene are SEHNR and FQNEAQ (reference sequence). The CDR3 sequence is CASSLWDRADYGYTF. The CDR3 DNA reads TGTGCCAGCAGCTTATGGGACAGGGCGGACTATGGCTACACCTTC.

The chain is built from TRBV29-1 and TRBJ2-5; D might be TRBD1 (5 bases). CDR3 size: 11 residues. CDR1 is SQVTM and CDR2 is ANQGSEA in the germline V gene. Trimming took off 2 bases at V and 5 bases at J, with 6 bases between the two ends. The CDR3 is CSVEPGETQYF. The CDR3 region has the DNA TGCAGCGTTGAACCAGGGGAGACCCAGTACTTC.

The V gene is TRBV19, the J gene TRBJ2-7, with 7 bases identical to TRBD2. The CDR3 sequence is 16 residues long. Germline V gene lookup returns CDR1 LNHDA and CDR2 SQIVND (reference sequence). The V segment lost 5 bases and the J segment 4 bases; nucleotides outside the gene matches: 14. CDR3 region: CASSPQRLASSYEQYF. CDR3 DNA: TGTGCCAGTAGTCCTCAACGACTAGCCTCGTCGTACGAGCAGTACTTC.

The J gene is TRBJ1-1, the V gene TRBV6-1, with D perhaps matching TRBD1 (6 bases). The germline CDR1 and CDR2 sequences are MNHNS and SASEGT. This CDR3 comprises 15 residues. V gave up 1 base and J gave up 1 base, with 10 bases separating them. CDR3 region: CASSEEDRRNTEAFF. CDR3 coding DNA: TGTGCCAGCAGTGAAGAGGACAGACGGAACACTGAAGCTTTCTTT.

The J gene is TRBJ1-1, the V gene TRBV5-1; D gene ambiguous. The germline V and J ends were trimmed by 3 bases and 1 base, with 13 bases remaining between them. The CDR3 loop spans 15 amino acids. Germline V gives CDR1 SGHRS, CDR2 YFSETQ. The CDR3 DNA follows: TGCGCCAGCAGCTCCGCCCCCGCAGGGAACACTGAAGCTTTCTTT. This encodes CASSSAPAGNTEAFF.

The genes are TRBV25-1 and TRBJ2-7; D gene ambiguous. This CDR3 is built from 12 residues. V lost 8 bases, J lost 6 bases, and 14 bases lay in between. Per germline, CDR1 MGHDK and CDR2 SYGVNS. The CDR3 DNA sequence: TGTGCCAGCGGAGACGGCCCCTTCGAGCAGTACTTC. This gives the protein CASGDGPFEQYF.

The chain employs TRBV30 and TRBJ2-2; unclear D gene. Trimming pared 0 bases from V and 6 bases from J, leaving 5 bases between. This CDR3 contains 12 residues. Germline V gene sequence: CDR1 GTSNPN, CDR2 SVGIG (reference sequence). CDR3: CAWSVWAGELFF. The CDR3 DNA follows: TGTGCCTGGAGTGTATGGGCCGGGGAGCTGTTTTTT.

This chain links TRBV19 with TRBJ2-7; 12 positions match TRBD2. Germline CDR1 and CDR2: LNHDA and SQIVND (reference sequence). Trimming removed 9 bases from V and 0 bases from J; junction bases left unmatched: 9. CDR3 length equals 16 residues. The CDR3 spells CASRLAGEGYSYEQYF. In nucleotides, the CDR3 is TGTGCCAGCCGACTAGCGGGAGAGGGATACTCCTACGAGCAGTACTTC.

This clone was seen only once. The V and J genes are TRBV9 and TRBJ2-7, with 11 bases that match TRBD1. This CDR3 has 15 residues. V lost 0 bases, J lost 5 bases, and 4 bases stayed unmatched. In germline, CDR1 is SGDLS, CDR2 YYNGEE. The DNA for the CDR3 is TGTGCCAGCAGCGTAGATGGGACAGGGGGGGACGAGCAGTACTTC. It codes for CASSVDGTGGDEQYF.

The chain uses TRBV15 and TRBJ1-6; D gene unclear. Germline CDR1 reads LNHNV; CDR2 reads YYDKDF (reference sequence). The CDR3 runs 14 residues. Trimming stripped 1 base from V and 10 bases from J, with 11 bases between. CDR3 amino acids: CATSRGITGSPLHF. As DNA, the CDR3 is TGTGCCACCAGCAGAGGAATAACCGGGTCACCCCTCCACTTT. The full variable domain, completed using reference TRBV15 and TRBJ1-6, is DAMVIQNPRYQVTQFGKPVTLSCSQTLNHNVMYWYQQKSSQAPKLLFHYYDKDFNNEADTPDNFQSRRPNTSFCFLDIRSPGLGDTAMYLCATSRGITGSPLHFGNGTRLTVT.

V and J are TRBV7-2 and TRBJ2-1, with D tentatively TRBD2 (6 bases). This CDR3 spans 16 amino acids. CDR1 and CDR2 (germline): SGHTA, FQGNSA. V lost 0 bases and J lost 7, with 16 bases in between. In DNA form, the CDR3 reads TGTGCCAGCAGCTTAGCGCTGCGGAGGGCTTCGAATGAGCAGTTCTTC. This sequence encodes CASSLALRRASNEQFF.